These T cell receptor beta chains were read from a single sample in a study of CD8+ T cells in alopecia areata. The table came from immunoSEQ multiplex PCR; TCRdb's copy has only in-frame clones and leaves some out. The data hold about 180,000 clones, with about 60% observed a single time. The input for sequencing was CD4+ T cells sorted from blood, taken at week 0. These receptors all come from a human donor with alopecia areata. Each CDR3 is given with its conserved first and last residue. Each record gives: J gene, V gene, clone size, D gene, CDR3 DNA, CDR3 protein. The D gene is left open where the match is weak. Rows may omit the clone size; those that give it use once, few, many or a size class.

TRBJ2-5 | TRBV29-1 | many | - | TGCAGCGTTGAAGAACAAGAGACCCAGTACTTC | CSVEEQETQYF
TRBJ1-2 | TRBV30 | - | TRBD1 | TGTGCCCGACAGGGGGACAGGGGGCAAGGCTACACCTTC | CARQGDRGQGYTF
TRBJ2-7 | TRBV4-1 | few | - | TGCGCCAGCAGCCGGGATCGCGAGCAGTACTTC | CASSRDREQYF
TRBJ2-1 | TRBV7-9 | few | TRBD2 | TGTGCCAGCAGCTCTTGGCCTAGCGGGGGATCCGTAAACTACAATGAGCAGTTCTTC | CASSSWPSGGSVNYNEQFF
TRBJ1-1 | TRBV29-1 | few | TRBD1 | TGCAGCGTTGAAGACACAGGGGGGCCTTTGATGAACACTGAAGCTTTCTTT | CSVEDTGGPLMNTEAFF
TRBJ1-2 | TRBV29-1 | few | TRBD1 | TGCAGCGTTGAAAGGGGGACAGATGGCTACACCTTC | CSVERGTDGYTF
TRBJ2-5 | TRBV6-5 | - | - | TGTGCCAGCAGTTACTCAGGGGGTCAAGAGACCCAGTACTTC | CASSYSGGQETQYF
TRBJ2-5 | TRBV15 | - | - | TGTGCCACCAGCCCCCGCGGGGAGCGGCTCGGGGAGACCCAGTACTTC | CATSPRGERLGETQYF
TRBJ2-1 | TRBV7-3 | - | TRBD2 | TGTGCCAGCAGCTTAGGTGCGGGACTAGCGGGGGGTGAGCAGTTCTTC | CASSLGAGLAGGEQFF
TRBJ2-5 | TRBV5-4 | - | - | TGTGCCAGCGCCAGGGGCCCCCAAGAGACCCAGTACTTC | CASARGPQETQYF
TRBJ2-3 | TRBV5-1 | few | - | TGCGCCAGCAGCCCCGTTCGGAGCTTAGATACGCAGTATTTT | CASSPVRSLDTQYF
TRBJ2-1 | TRBV10-3 | few | - | TGTGCCACCTCGGTTGGGTTCTCCTACAATGAGCAGTTCTTC | CATSVGFSYNEQFF
TRBJ2-1 | TRBV5-6 | - | TRBD2 | TGTGCCAGCAGCTCTAGCGGGGGGATTGACAATGAGCAGTTCTTC | CASSSSGGIDNEQFF
TRBJ1-2 | TRBV5-1 | - | - | TGCGCCAGCTGTGGGGGCTACACCTTC | CASCGGYTF
TRBJ2-7 | TRBV30 | - | - | TGTGCCTGGACTCGGGACACCTACGCCTACGAGCAGTACTTC | CAWTRDTYAYEQYF
TRBJ2-3 | TRBV4-2 | few | TRBD2 | TGTGCCAGCAGCCTGGGACTAGCGCCTGATACGCAGTATTTT | CASSLGLAPDTQYF
TRBJ2-7 | TRBV30 | - | - | TGTGCCTGGAGTGAATTGAGCAAGCAGTACTTC | CAWSELSKQYF
TRBJ1-2 | TRBV7-3 | few | TRBD1 | TGTGCCAGCAGCCCACAGGGACAGGGGGGCAGCTATGGCTACACCTTC | CASSPQGQGGSYGYTF
TRBJ1-6 | TRBV19 | - | - | TGTGCCAGTAGTTCCCTTCAGGGGACCTCCTATAATTCACCCCTCCACTTT | CASSSLQGTSYNSPLHF
TRBJ2-7 | TRBV10-3 | - | TRBD2 | TGTGCCACCGTCCTAGCGGGGGGGCTCGAGCAGTACTTC | CATVLAGGLEQYF
TRBJ2-7 | TRBV5-1 | few | - | TGCGCCAGCAGCTTGTCATTCGGAGCGCGCCAGTACTTC | CASSLSFGARQYF
TRBJ1-4 | TRBV7-8 | few | - | TGTGCCAGCAGCCCGACAGCAACTAATGAAAAACTGTTTTTT | CASSPTATNEKLFF
TRBJ2-1 | TRBV5-6 | - | TRBD2 | TGTGCCAGCAGCCCGTTACGCGGGGGGATTGACAATGAGCAGTTCTTC | CASSPLRGGIDNEQFF
TRBJ2-4 | TRBV27 | once | TRBD1 | TGTGCCAGCGGGGACAGGCGGGACATTCAGTACTTC | CASGDRRDIQYF
TRBJ1-1 | TRBV30 | - | TRBD1 | TGTGCCTGGATGGGACAGGCATTAGCAGACACTGAAGCTTTCTTT | CAWMGQALADTEAFF
TRBJ2-7 | TRBV5-1 | - | - | TGCGCCAGCACCCGGGACTCCTACGAGCAGTACTTC | CASTRDSYEQYF
TRBJ2-3 | TRBV7-3 | - | TRBD2 | TGTGCCAGCAGCAAAGGGGGTCTAGCGGGGCTCACAGATACGCAGTATTTT | CASSKGGLAGLTDTQYF
TRBJ2-7 | TRBV5-1 | - | - | TGCGCCAGCAGCTTGGATAACAGAGAAGCCTACGAGCAGTACTTC | CASSLDNREAYEQYF
TRBJ2-7 | TRBV29-1 | - | TRBD2 | TGCAGCGTCCGTGAACAGACTAGCTGGTACTCCTACGAGCAGTACTTC | CSVREQTSWYSYEQYF
TRBJ1-2 | TRBV27 | - | TRBD1 | TGTGCCAGCAGTTCGAACAGGGGCTTAGGTGGCTACACCTTC | CASSSNRGLGGYTF
TRBJ2-5 | TRBV9 | - | - | TGTGCCAGCAGCGTGGCAGCGGACCGCGAGACCCAGTACTTC | CASSVAADRETQYF
TRBJ1-2 | TRBV30 | - | TRBD1 | TGTGCCTGGAGCAGGACAGGGAGGGTGAACTATGGCTACACCTTC | CAWSRTGRVNYGYTF
TRBJ2-5 | TRBV29-1 | - | - | TGCAGCGTTGGAAGGGGGTCCCAAGAGACCCAGTACTTC | CSVGRGSQETQYF
TRBJ2-3 | TRBV9 | - | TRBD2 | TGTGCCAGCACCGATAGCGGGGGGGCGGCAGATACGCAGTATTTT | CASTDSGGAADTQYF
TRBJ1-6 | TRBV18 | - | - | TGTGCCAGCTCACCACCGTCGGATTCACCCCTCCACTTT | CASSPPSDSPLHF
TRBJ2-2 | TRBV4-1 | - | - | TGCGCCAGCAAGACCGCCGGGACTTCGAACACCGGGGAGCTGTTTTTT | CASKTAGTSNTGELFF
TRBJ2-2 | TRBV4-1 | - | TRBD1 | TGCGCCAGCAGCGGGACAGGGAACACCGGGGAGCTGTTTTTT | CASSGTGNTGELFF
TRBJ1-2 | TRBV30 | once | TRBD1 | TGTGCCTGGGTTCGACAGGGCGGTGGCTACACCTTC | CAWVRQGGGYTF
TRBJ1-6 | TRBV7-6 | few | - | TGTGCCAGCAGCTTAGGGACACCTGGAGATTCACCCCTCCACTTT | CASSLGTPGDSPLHF
TRBJ1-1 | TRBV10-3 | - | - | TGTGCCATCAGTGAGTCGCTGGAGACTGAAGCTTTCTTT | CAISESLETEAFF
TRBJ1-6 | TRBV30 | - | - | TGTGCCTGGAGTGTTGGGGCAGGGAATAATTCACCCCTCCACTTT | CAWSVGAGNNSPLHF
TRBJ2-5 | TRBV15 | - | - | TGTGCCACCAGCACAAGAGGGGGTGGGGAGACCCAGTACTTC | CATSTRGGGETQYF
TRBJ1-1 | TRBV7-9 | - | TRBD1 | TGTGCCAGCAGCTCGGGACAGCCAGGGGTCACTGAAGCTTTCTTT | CASSSGQPGVTEAFF
TRBJ1-1 | TRBV7-9 | - | - | TGTGCCAGCAGGACGGGAAAAGCGTTAAACACTGAAGCTTTCTTT | CASRTGKALNTEAFF
TRBJ2-5 | TRBV2 | - | - | TGTGCCAGCAGTCAGAGACAGGCTGGGAGAGAGACCCAGTACTTC | CASSQRQAGRETQYF